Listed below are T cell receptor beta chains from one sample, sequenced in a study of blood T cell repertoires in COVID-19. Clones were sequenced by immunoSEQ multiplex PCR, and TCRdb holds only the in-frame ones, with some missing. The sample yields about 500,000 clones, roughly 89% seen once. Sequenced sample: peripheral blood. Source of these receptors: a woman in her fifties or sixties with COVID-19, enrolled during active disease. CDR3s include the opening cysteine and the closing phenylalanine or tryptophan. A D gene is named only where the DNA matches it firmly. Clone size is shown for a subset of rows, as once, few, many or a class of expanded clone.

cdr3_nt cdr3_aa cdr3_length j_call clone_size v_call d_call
TGTGCCAGCAGCTACACAGGGGAAGGAGGTGAAAAACTGTTTTTT CASSYTGEGGEKLFF 15 TRBJ1-4 - TRBV9 TRBD1
TGTGCCAGCAGTACACAAGCGGGGGACACAGATACGCAGTATTTT CASSTQAGDTDTQYF 15 TRBJ2-3 few TRBV6-5 TRBD2
TGCAGCGTTGTACTTAGCTTCGACGAGCAGTACTTC CSVVLSFDEQYF 12 TRBJ2-7 - TRBV29-1 -
TGCGCCAGCAGCTTGGCCGTGGACAGGGGGGCAGATACGCAGTATTTT CASSLAVDRGADTQYF 16 TRBJ2-3 - TRBV5-1 TRBD1
TGTGCCAGCAGCTTTGGGACAGGCTTTTCACCCCTCCACTTT CASSFGTGFSPLHF 14 TRBJ1-6 - TRBV5-6 TRBD1
TGTGCCTGGAGCCCCTTCAGGGAACATGGCTACACCTTC CAWSPFREHGYTF 13 TRBJ1-2 - TRBV30 -
TGTGCCTGGTCGCCCCCAGGGCGTAGGACTGAAGCTTTCTTT CAWSPPGRRTEAFF 14 TRBJ1-1 - TRBV30 -
TGTGCCTGGGGCAGACAGATCTCTGGGGCCAACGTCCTGACTTTC CAWGRQISGANVLTF 15 TRBJ2-6 - TRBV30 -
TGTGCCTGGAGTGGGCGACTAGCGGGGGGCCTCACAGATACGCAGTATTTT CAWSGRLAGGLTDTQYF 17 TRBJ2-3 once TRBV30 TRBD2
TGTGCCAGCAGTTCCCGGACTGCGATATCAGATACGCAGTATTTT CASSSRTAISDTQYF 15 TRBJ2-3 once TRBV28 -
TGTGCCAGCAGCTGGGACAGATCGAACACCGGGGAGCTGTTTTTT CASSWDRSNTGELFF 15 TRBJ2-2 - TRBV7-3 TRBD1
TGTGCCAGCAGTGAATCGCAACGGACAGGCGCGGACGAGCAGTACTTC CASSESQRTGADEQYF 16 TRBJ2-7 once TRBV6-1 TRBD1
TGCAGCGTTGAAGGCGGTAACACTGAAGCTTTCTTT CSVEGGNTEAFF 12 TRBJ1-1 - TRBV29-1 -
TGTGCCTGGAGTGAACAGGGGATCCTTTTGGGCTACACCTTC CAWSEQGILLGYTF 14 TRBJ1-2 - TRBV30 TRBD1
TGTGCCAGCAGTGAATTGGGGGCAGGTATCTATGGCTACACCTTC CASSELGAGIYGYTF 15 TRBJ1-2 - TRBV6-1 -
TGTGCCAGCAGTCCCGGACAGGGTCTAGGTTCCCTCGATCAGCCCCAGCATTTT CASSPGQGLGSLDQPQHF 18 TRBJ1-5 few TRBV28 TRBD1